This T cell receptor (beta chain) came from a study of blood T cell repertoires in COVID-19. With 3 bases removed from V and 0 bases from J, the gap between germline ends came to 20 bases. CDR1 and CDR2 from the germline V gene are SGHVS and FNYEAQ. This CDR3 spans 18 amino acids. Repertoires were generated with immunoSEQ multiplex PCR, while TCRdb's copy carries only in-frame clones and drops some. The data show about 260,000 clones, with about nine tenths seen just once and about 2.2% held by the top ten. The sequence derives from a woman between 50 and 59 years old who had recovered from COVID-19. V is TRBV7-6 and J is TRBJ2-5, with D tentatively TRBD1 (7 bases). Sequencing was performed on peripheral blood. Written as DNA, the CDR3 is TGTGCCAGCAGCTTCGGGGGTCCGGGACAGACGTACCAAGAGACCCAGTACTTC. Its protein is CASSFGGPGQTYQETQYF.